The next 10 T cell receptor beta chains were all read from a single sample in a study of cytomegalovirus exposure and HLA in healthy donors. Amplification used 60 Vbeta primers and 13 Jbeta primers. Here immunoSEQ multiplex PCR was the method, and the copy in TCRdb shows in-frame clones only, minus some. The data show about 140,000 clones, and the top ten clones hold roughly 2%. Sequenced: PBMCs. These receptors all stem from a young woman in good health and CMV-seronegative.

The V and J genes are TRBV5-1 and TRBJ2-5, with 7 bases lining up with TRBD2. Germline-derived CDR1 and CDR2 are SGHRS and YFSETQ. The CDR3 loop spans 16 amino acids. Trimming took 5 bases from V and 4 from J; bases not matched to a gene: 14. The CDR3 DNA follows: TGCGCCAGCAGTGCGGGAGATCCGCATAGAGGAGAGACCCAGTACTTC. Amino acid sequence: CASSAGDPHRGETQYF.

The chain is built from TRBV7-2 and TRBJ2-3, with 8 bases lining up with TRBD2. In germline, CDR1 is SGHTA, CDR2 FQGNSA. This CDR3 is built from 14 residues. V lost 10 bases to trimming and J lost 8 bases; unmatched junction nucleotides: 14. CDR3 in amino acids: CATARAGVSPTQYF. CDR3 nucleotide sequence: TGTGCCACCGCACGAGCGGGAGTGTCCCCTACGCAGTATTTT. Looking up the rest from reference TRBV7-2 and TRBJ2-3 gives the full variable domain: GAGVSQSPSNKVTEKGKDVELRCDPISGHTALYWYRQSLGQGLEFLIYFQGNSAPDKSGLPSDRFSAERTGGSVSTLTIQRTQQEDSAVYLCATARAGVSPTQYFGPGTRLTVL.

The V and J genes are TRBV9 and TRBJ2-3, with a possible D match to TRBD2 (6 bases). From germline, CDR1 is SGDLS and CDR2 YYNGEE. This CDR3 is built from 15 residues. Trimming cost V 3 bases and J 3 bases, with 14 bases left between them. The CDR3 DNA reads as TGTGCCAGCAGCGATCCAGCGGGCACGACAGATACGCAGTATTTT. Amino acid sequence: CASSDPAGTTDTQYF.

The chain employs TRBV11-3 and TRBJ1-1; D call uncertain. The V and J ends lost 6 bases and 6 bases respectively, with 14 bases between them. The CDR3 covers 13 residues. Germline values: CDR1 SGHNT, CDR2 YENEEA. The CDR3 nucleotides read TGTGCCAGCAGACCAACGGGGATCCCTGAAGCTTTCTTT. This sequence encodes CASRPTGIPEAFF.

The chain recombines TRBV25-1 with TRBJ2-3; 11 bases match TRBD2. Per the germline V gene, CDR1 is MGHDK and CDR2 is SYGVNS. The CDR3 totals 18 residues. After removal of 5 bases from V and 3 bases from J, the junction contained 13 bases not matched to a gene. CDR3 nucleotide sequence: TGTGCCAGCAGTTCGATAGCGGGAGGGTTGTTAACGACAGATACGCAGTATTTT. This sequence encodes CASSSIAGGLLTTDTQYF.

This chain joins TRBV29-1 and TRBJ2-5; TRBD2 matches at 10 bases. The CDR3 contains 14 residues. Germline V CDR1 and CDR2: SQVTM, ANQGSEA. Trimming removed 6 bases from V and 4 bases from J; junction bases left unmatched: 8. The CDR3 is CSVGASGSRETQYF. The CDR3 nucleotides read TGCAGCGTAGGGGCTAGCGGGAGTAGAGAGACCCAGTACTTC.

The CDR3, as DNA: TGTGCCAGCAGTACGGCAGGGTCTGGAAACACCATATATTTT. Amino acid sequence: CASSTAGSGNTIYF. The chain uses TRBV6-5 and TRBJ1-3, with a tentative D call TRBD1 (5 bases). Trimming pared 5 bases from V and 1 base from J, leaving 9 bases between. Germline CDR1 and CDR2: MNHEY and SVGAGI. CDR3 length equals 14 residues.

The chain links TRBV4-1 to TRBJ2-5; maybe TRBD1 (5 bases). The J call may be incorrect, as the DNA end agrees better with TRBJ2-7. Germline V gives CDR1 MGHRA, CDR2 YSYEKL. There are 15 residues in the CDR3. Here the CDR3 reads CASSQDLPGHYEQYF. CDR3 in DNA: TGCGCCAGCAGCCAAGATCTGCCAGGGCACTACGAGCAGTACTTC.

The J gene is TRBJ1-4, the V gene TRBV27; no firm D call. V lost 6 bases, J lost 0 bases, and 20 bases lay in between. Germline CDR1 MNHEY, CDR2 SMNVEV (reference sequence). The CDR3 is 18 residues long. The DNA of the CDR3 is TGTGCCAGCAGACGGTGGAGGAACCCTCCATCAACTAATGAAAAACTGTTTTTT. Translated: CASRRWRNPPSTNEKLFF.

The chain uses TRBV4-1 and TRBJ1-2; D is unclear. Deletions cut 1 base from V and 1 base from J, with 10 bases between. Germline CDR1 reads MGHRA; CDR2 reads YSYEKL. The CDR3 has 15 amino acids. For the CDR3, the DNA is TGCGCCAGCAGCCAAGTGAACAGTTTTAACTATGGCTACACCTTC. This codes for CASSQVNSFNYGYTF.